The present T cell receptor (beta chain) was sequenced within a study of shared clonotypes between healthy human individuals. Study findings and constraints: Sequencing depth was a factor that was expected to affect clonotype sharing among donors.

Repertoires were generated with immunoSEQ multiplex PCR, while TCRdb's copy carries only in-frame clones and drops some. Among about 1.1 million clones listed, approximately 80% were seen once. CDR3 length: 13 residues. The germline gives CDR1 SQVTM, CDR2 ANQGSEA. Trimming shortened V by 4 bases and J by 0 bases, and 7 bases separated the two germline ends. Comment on this clone: Its antigen is unidentified. The identical CDR3 is also encoded by other nucleotide sequences in the sample.

The receptor's source is a man between 18 and 29 years old in good health. Some clones in this sample may be carry-over from other donors' samples. Source material: memory CD4+ T cells from PBMCs. Sample subset: CD45RA-negative fraction. This rearrangement joins TRBV29-1 to TRBJ2-1, with D perhaps matching TRBD2 (5 bases). CDR3 sequence reads: CSVAGSSYNEQFF. Written as DNA, the CDR3 is TGCAGCGTTGCTGGGAGCTCCTACAATGAGCAGTTCTTC.